Presented here are 21 T cell receptor beta chains from one specimen sequenced in a study of cytomegalovirus exposure and HLA in healthy donors. Measured with immunoSEQ multiplex PCR; TCRdb has only the in-frame clones, and not every one. The table lists some 80,000 clones, approximately 96% of them singletons. Specimen: PBMCs. The receptors were gathered from a woman aged 18-29 years in good health and CMV-seronegative.

The rearrangement uses TRBV7-8 and TRBJ2-5, with D unresolved. The ends were cut back, 0 bases at V and 0 bases at J, with 11 bases in the middle. This CDR3 has 16 amino acids. The germline V gene has CDR1 SGHVS and CDR2 FQNEAQ. The CDR3 DNA reads as TGTGCCAGCAGCTTAGCGCATGGCCCGTACCAAGAGACCCAGTACTTC. Its protein product is CASSLAHGPYQETQYF.

The chain uses TRBV6-1 and TRBJ2-1, with a weak D call TRBD2 (5 bases). CDR1 and CDR2 from the germline V gene are MNHNS and SASEGT. Trimming shortened V by 7 bases and J by 8 bases, and 21 bases separated the two germline ends. The CDR3 is 15 residues long. CDR3 DNA sequence: TGTGCCAGCATAGCGTCGGGATTCGGAGTCGATGAGCAGTTCTTC. This sequence encodes CASIASGFGVDEQFF.

The J gene is TRBJ1-1, the V gene TRBV18; D possibly corresponds to TRBD1 (5 bases). The V gene's germline CDR1 is KGHSH and CDR2 LQKENI. This CDR3 comprises 14 residues. The V end lost 3 bases, the J end lost 4 bases, and 12 bases lay between the germline ends. CDR3 coding DNA: TGTGCCAGCTCACCTCAATGGGGGGGCACTGAAGCTTTCTTT. Its translation is CASSPQWGGTEAFF.

The chain uses TRBV19 and TRBJ1-5, with 10 bases identical to TRBD1. V shed 7 bases and J 2 bases; nucleotides not matched to a gene: 17. The CDR3 runs 19 residues. Germline V gene data show CDR1 as LNHDA and CDR2 as SQIVND (reference sequence). The CDR3 reads CASNLRDRGRVYGNQPQHF. CDR3 DNA: TGTGCCAGTAATCTCCGGGACAGGGGTAGAGTTTATGGCAATCAGCCCCAGCATTTT. The full variable domain, in which reference TRBV19 and TRBJ1-5 provide the parts outside the CDR3, is DGGITQSPKYLFRKEGQNVTLSCEQNLNHDAMYWYRQDPGQGLRLIYYSQIVNDFQKGDIAEGYSVSREKKESFPLTVTSAQKNPTAFYLCASNLRDRGRVYGNQPQHFGDGTRLSIL.

The V gene is TRBV6-5, the J gene TRBJ2-7, with a tentative D call TRBD2 (6 bases). CDR3 size: 14 residues. From germline, CDR1 is MNHEY and CDR2 SVGAGI. V was cut by 7 bases and J by 3 bases, with 16 bases left in between. This CDR3 reads CASNDRDSHYEQYF. The CDR3 DNA follows: TGTGCCAGCAACGACCGGGACTCTCACTACGAGCAGTACTTC.

Comments on this clone: The junction departs from germline at one end; a sequencing error may be responsible. The chain recombines TRBV28 with TRBJ2-7, with D tentatively TRBD2 (5 bases). Germline CDR1 and CDR2: MDHEN and SYDVKM. The CDR3 has 15 residues. The CDR3 reads CASSLSSAGIGMHCF. CDR3 nucleotides: TGTGCCAGCAGTTTGAGTAGCGCCGGCATTGGAATGCATTGCTTC.

The rearrangement uses TRBV10-3 and TRBJ2-3; the match to TRBD1 covers 7 bases. The CDR3 runs 15 residues. CDR1 is ENHRY and CDR2 is SYGVKD in the germline V gene. V trimming: 7 bases; J trimming: 1 base; junction bases outside the gene matches: 8. The CDR3 here is CAINSRQGGTDTQYF. The CDR3 DNA reads TGTGCCATCAATAGCCGCCAGGGGGGCACAGATACGCAGTATTTT.

The gene calls are TRBV7-2 and TRBJ2-3, with D maybe TRBD2 (5 bases). The CDR3 is 15 amino acids. Germline CDR1 SGHTA, CDR2 FQGNSA. The germline V and J ends were trimmed by 2 bases and 0 bases, with 9 bases remaining between them. As DNA, the CDR3 is TGTGCCAGCAGCTTACTGCGGACTAGCACAGATACGCAGTATTTT. Protein sequence: CASSLLRTSTDTQYF.

The chain recombines TRBV9 with TRBJ2-1; 7 bases line up with TRBD1. This CDR3 contains 17 residues. V was clipped by 3 bases and J by 0 bases; unmatched bases: 9. Germline V gene sequence: CDR1 SGDLS, CDR2 YYNGEE. The CDR3 DNA sequence: TGTGCCAGCAGCGGGAACCCGGACAGGAGCTCCTACAATGAGCAGTTCTTC. Encoded protein: CASSGNPDRSSYNEQFF. The whole variable domain, filled in from reference TRBV9 and TRBJ2-1, reads DSGVTQTPKHLITATGQRVTLRCSPRSGDLSVYWYQQSLDQGLQFLIQYYNGEERAKGNILERFSAQQFPDLHSELNLSSLELGDSALYFCASSGNPDRSSYNEQFFGPGTRLTVL.

This rearrangement joins TRBV9 to TRBJ2-3; a weak D match, TRBD2 (6 bases). CDR3 size: 17 residues. Trimming cost V 4 bases and J 1 base, with 19 bases left between them. The germline V gene encodes CDR1 SGDLS and CDR2 YYNGEE. CDR3 coding DNA: TGTGCCAGCAGCCCTCGGACTAAGCGGGTGGGCACAGATACGCAGTATTTT. Its protein is CASSPRTKRVGTDTQYF. The full variable domain, its missing parts supplied by reference TRBV9 and TRBJ2-3, is DSGVTQTPKHLITATGQRVTLRCSPRSGDLSVYWYQQSLDQGLQFLIQYYNGEERAKGNILERFSAQQFPDLHSELNLSSLELGDSALYFCASSPRTKRVGTDTQYFGPGTRLTVL.

The chain carries TRBV4-2 and TRBJ1-3; D ambiguous. The V and J ends lost 6 bases and 0 bases respectively, with 15 bases between them. Germline CDR1 is LGHNA and CDR2 is YNFKEQ. This CDR3 is 16 amino acids long. The DNA for the CDR3 is TGTGCCAGCAGACCTGAGGCGTGGAGCTCTGGAAACACCATATATTTT. It translates to CASRPEAWSSGNTIYF.

In nucleotides, the CDR3 is TGTGCCAGCAGCGTCCACAGCTCAGCTAACTATGGCTACACCTTC. Translation: CASSVHSSANYGYTF. The rearrangement links TRBV7-9 to TRBJ1-2; D is unclear. Germline V gene sequence: CDR1 SEHNR, CDR2 FQNEAQ (reference sequence). The CDR3 covers 15 residues. The germline V and J ends were trimmed by 5 bases and 0 bases, with 13 bases remaining between them.

The CDR3 sequence: CASSPRGFTEAFF. The CDR3 DNA is TGTGCCAGCAGCCCCAGGGGGTTCACTGAAGCTTTCTTT. The chain couples TRBV7-9 to TRBJ1-1; the match to TRBD1 covers 7 bases. This CDR3 contains 13 residues. Looked up from germline, CDR1 is SEHNR and CDR2 is FQNEAQ (reference sequence). The V gene end was trimmed by 5 bases and the J gene end by 4 bases; junction bases not matched to a gene: 4.

The chain uses TRBV14 and TRBJ2-3, with TRBD2 matching over 12 bases. Per the germline V gene, CDR1 is SGHDN and CDR2 is FVKESK. Trimming cost V 4 bases and J 0 bases; bases outside gene matches: 8. CDR3 length: 18 amino acids. The CDR3 DNA sequence: TGTGCCAGCAGCCTTAGAACCGGGACTAGCGGGAGCACAGATACGCAGTATTTT. Amino acids: CASSLRTGTSGSTDTQYF.

The chain links TRBV5-4 to TRBJ2-3; 11 bases map to TRBD2. Germline loops: CDR1 SGHNT, CDR2 YYREEE (reference sequence). With 1 base clipped from V and 0 bases from J, the junction kept 7 bases outside the gene matches. CDR3 length equals 18 residues. CDR3 in amino acids: CASSLRLAGSGSTDTQYF. The CDR3 DNA reads as TGTGCCAGCAGCTTGAGACTAGCGGGAAGCGGGAGCACAGATACGCAGTATTTT. Full variable domain (remainder filled in from reference TRBV5-4 and TRBJ2-3): ETGVTQSPTHLIKTRGQQVTLRCSSQSGHNTVSWYQQALGQGPQFIFQYYREEENGRGNFPPRFSGLQFPNYSSELNVNALELDDSALYLCASSLRLAGSGSTDTQYFGPGTRLTVL.

The chain uses TRBV5-4 and TRBJ2-1, with 8 bases matching TRBD2. Germline CDR1 is SGHNT and CDR2 is YYREEE (reference sequence). With 2 bases clipped from V and 10 bases from J, the junction kept 5 bases outside the gene matches. The CDR3 runs to 13 residues. Written as DNA, the CDR3 is TGTGCCAGCAGCTTCGGCCTAGCGGGCGAGCAGTTCTTC. Encoded protein: CASSFGLAGEQFF. Full variable domain (rest looked up from reference TRBV5-4 and TRBJ2-1): ETGVTQSPTHLIKTRGQQVTLRCSSQSGHNTVSWYQQALGQGPQFIFQYYREEENGRGNFPPRFSGLQFPNYSSELNVNALELDDSALYLCASSFGLAGEQFFGPGTRLTVL.

The genes are TRBV11-2 and TRBJ2-4, with D possibly TRBD2 on 7 matching bases. The length of the CDR3 is 13 residues. CDR1 is SGHAT, CDR2 FQNNGV, per germline. Trimming took 5 bases from V and 6 from J, leaving 11 bases between them. This chain's CDR3 is CASSRGGGNIQYF. The CDR3, as DNA: TGTGCCAGCAGCAGGGGAGGGGGAAACATTCAGTACTTC.

CDR3 in amino acids: CAWSVLTSSSPLHF. CDR3 sequence (DNA): TGTGCCTGGAGTGTTTTAACTTCTTCTTCACCCCTCCACTTT. The gene calls are TRBV30 and TRBJ1-6; D remains unclear. The CDR3 is made up of 14 amino acids. The germline V and J ends were trimmed by 0 bases and 9 bases, with 12 bases remaining between them. Germline-derived CDR1 and CDR2 are GTSNPN and SVGIG (reference sequence).

The chain is built from TRBV5-4 and TRBJ1-4, with D perhaps TRBD1 (5 bases). Germline lookup yields CDR1 SGHNT and CDR2 YYREEE (reference sequence). V was shortened by 7 bases and J by 7 bases, with 17 bases between the two germline ends. The CDR3 spans 14 residues. This CDR3 reads CASPHWGGSEKLFF. CDR3 coding DNA: TGTGCCAGCCCACACTGGGGGGGAAGTGAAAAACTGTTTTTT.

The chain combines TRBV6-5 with TRBJ2-1, with TRBD2 as a possible D gene (7 bases). CDR1 and CDR2 (germline): MNHEY, SVGAGI. This CDR3 is built from 15 residues. V lost 6 bases and J lost 6, with 18 bases in between. The CDR3 spells CASSGGREISNEQFF. The CDR3 DNA follows: TGTGCCAGCAGCGGGGGGCGGGAGATATCCAATGAGCAGTTCTTC.

The V gene is TRBV6-6, the J gene TRBJ1-3, with a possible D match to TRBD1 (6 bases). Trimming cost V 8 bases and J 0 bases, with 11 bases left between them. Per germline, CDR1 MNHNY and CDR2 SVGAGI (reference sequence). CDR3 length equals 14 residues. The CDR3 sequence: CASSLQGSGNTIYF. CDR3 nucleotides: TGTGCCAGCTCGTTACAGGGCTCTGGAAACACCATATATTTT.